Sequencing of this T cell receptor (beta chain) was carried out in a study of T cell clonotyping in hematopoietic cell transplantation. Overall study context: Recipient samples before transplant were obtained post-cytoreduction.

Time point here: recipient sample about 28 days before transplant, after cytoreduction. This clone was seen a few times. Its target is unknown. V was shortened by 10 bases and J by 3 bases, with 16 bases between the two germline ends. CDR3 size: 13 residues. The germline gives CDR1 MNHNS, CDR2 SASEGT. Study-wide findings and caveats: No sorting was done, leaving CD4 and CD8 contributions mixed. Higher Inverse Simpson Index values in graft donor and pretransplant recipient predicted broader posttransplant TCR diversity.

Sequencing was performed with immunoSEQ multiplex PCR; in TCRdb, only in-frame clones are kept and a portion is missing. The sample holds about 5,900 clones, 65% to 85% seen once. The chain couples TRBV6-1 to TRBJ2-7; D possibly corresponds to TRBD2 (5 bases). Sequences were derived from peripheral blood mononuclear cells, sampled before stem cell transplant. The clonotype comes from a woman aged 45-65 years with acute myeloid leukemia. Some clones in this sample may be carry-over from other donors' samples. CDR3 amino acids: CATATSLIYEQYF. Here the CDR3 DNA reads TGTGCCACAGCAACTAGTTTGATCTACGAGCAGTACTTC.